This TCR beta chain was captured in a study of T-cell memory formation after mild COVID-19. Study outcomes and limitations: Researchers report contracting CD4+ clones mostly in CM and EM, with CD8+ clones in EMRA. Among clones contracting day 15 to 85, CD4/CD8 was balanced, whereas later expanders leaned CD4+. Researchers found some responding clones in pre-infection memory, a sign that cross-reactive memory joined.

This clonotype has ten or more counts. Its cognate antigen is unknown. Via MiXCR, TCRdb re-called the 5' RACE reads, giving one row per CDR3 protein. The data contain roughly 410,000 distinct CDR3 sequences, roughly 24% of them singletons. This receptor was taken from an adult woman who had mild COVID-19 (a few samples of this study predate the infection). Cell type and time point are not known. Sequenced material: PBMCs or a T cell subset sorted from them (not recorded which).

CDR3 sequence (DNA): TGTGCCAGCAGTTACTCGGCCGGGGGCTTTGGGAACACTGAAGCTTTCTTT. Translated: CASSYSAGGFGNTEAFF. The rearrangement links TRBV6-5 to TRBJ1-1; maybe TRBD1 (6 bases). The CDR3 covers 17 residues. Germline-derived CDR1 and CDR2 are MNHEY and SVGAGI. Trimming pared 0 bases from V and 1 base from J, leaving 15 bases between.